This T cell receptor beta chain was sequenced for a study of regulatory T cells in long-lasting Graves disease. General study findings and limits: The small sample size may have reduced accuracy. Favored gene segments in persistent disease were TRBV28, TRBJ1-2 and TRBJ2-5.

Time point indicated: newly diagnosed GD, antithyroid drugs for less than 3 months. PBMC-extracted RNA yielded the TCR library. As collected, the peripheral blood samples measured 7.5 to 10 milliliters each and went into EDTA tubes. Deletions cut 9 bases from V and 9 bases from J, with 15 bases between. The germline CDR1 and CDR2 sequences are MNHNS and SASEGT. The length of the CDR3 is 12 residues. Building the TCR beta libraries relied on iRepertoire HTBI primers, and CDR3 regions underwent Arm-PCR. Authors' methods: Throughout the samples, researchers identified 50 to 75 TRBV and 13 to 15 TRBJ segments. TCRdb re-called the multiplex PCR reads through MiXCR, storing one row per CDR3 protein. These V and J calls derive from TCRdb rather than the authors' analysis. The sample consists of hundreds of thousands of distinct CDR3 sequences, about 18% of them appearing once. This clonotype was seen more than once but under ten times. The antigen remains undetermined.

The chain recombines TRBV6-1 with TRBJ2-1; D perhaps matches TRBD2 (5 bases). This specimen consisted of peripheral blood mononuclear cells (PBMCs), obtained at new diagnosis, from a patient treated with antithyroid drugs. The origin of this receptor is a female donor with Graves disease. CDR3 region: CASNRRVSEQFF. The CDR3 DNA reads TGTGCCAGTAATAGGCGGGTTAGTGAGCAGTTCTTC.